The clone carrying this T cell receptor beta chain has ten or more counts. Germline lookup yields CDR1 MNHNS and CDR2 SASEGT. The germline V and J ends were trimmed by 5 bases and 0 bases, with 16 bases remaining between them. This CDR3 contains 16 residues. This sample stems from a study of T cells in Graves' hyperthyroidism and ophthalmopathy. Amplified TCR beta CDR3 regions derived from RNA transcripts. The TCR CDR3 first-round RT-PCR relied on the HTBI primer set. TCRdb reanalysed the multiplex PCR reads using MiXCR and keeps one entry per CDR3 protein. The repertoire holds under 350,000 distinct CDR3 sequences, with 17% as singletons.

The origin of this receptor is a woman aged 55 to 70 with Graves' ophthalmopathy. The rearrangement links TRBV6-1 to TRBJ1-1, with a weak D call TRBD1 (5 bases). The sample taken for sequencing was blood. The DNA for the CDR3 is TGTGCCAGCAGTTCCCCCAACAGGCCAATGAACACTGAAGCTTTCTTT. This codes for CASSSPNRPMNTEAFF.